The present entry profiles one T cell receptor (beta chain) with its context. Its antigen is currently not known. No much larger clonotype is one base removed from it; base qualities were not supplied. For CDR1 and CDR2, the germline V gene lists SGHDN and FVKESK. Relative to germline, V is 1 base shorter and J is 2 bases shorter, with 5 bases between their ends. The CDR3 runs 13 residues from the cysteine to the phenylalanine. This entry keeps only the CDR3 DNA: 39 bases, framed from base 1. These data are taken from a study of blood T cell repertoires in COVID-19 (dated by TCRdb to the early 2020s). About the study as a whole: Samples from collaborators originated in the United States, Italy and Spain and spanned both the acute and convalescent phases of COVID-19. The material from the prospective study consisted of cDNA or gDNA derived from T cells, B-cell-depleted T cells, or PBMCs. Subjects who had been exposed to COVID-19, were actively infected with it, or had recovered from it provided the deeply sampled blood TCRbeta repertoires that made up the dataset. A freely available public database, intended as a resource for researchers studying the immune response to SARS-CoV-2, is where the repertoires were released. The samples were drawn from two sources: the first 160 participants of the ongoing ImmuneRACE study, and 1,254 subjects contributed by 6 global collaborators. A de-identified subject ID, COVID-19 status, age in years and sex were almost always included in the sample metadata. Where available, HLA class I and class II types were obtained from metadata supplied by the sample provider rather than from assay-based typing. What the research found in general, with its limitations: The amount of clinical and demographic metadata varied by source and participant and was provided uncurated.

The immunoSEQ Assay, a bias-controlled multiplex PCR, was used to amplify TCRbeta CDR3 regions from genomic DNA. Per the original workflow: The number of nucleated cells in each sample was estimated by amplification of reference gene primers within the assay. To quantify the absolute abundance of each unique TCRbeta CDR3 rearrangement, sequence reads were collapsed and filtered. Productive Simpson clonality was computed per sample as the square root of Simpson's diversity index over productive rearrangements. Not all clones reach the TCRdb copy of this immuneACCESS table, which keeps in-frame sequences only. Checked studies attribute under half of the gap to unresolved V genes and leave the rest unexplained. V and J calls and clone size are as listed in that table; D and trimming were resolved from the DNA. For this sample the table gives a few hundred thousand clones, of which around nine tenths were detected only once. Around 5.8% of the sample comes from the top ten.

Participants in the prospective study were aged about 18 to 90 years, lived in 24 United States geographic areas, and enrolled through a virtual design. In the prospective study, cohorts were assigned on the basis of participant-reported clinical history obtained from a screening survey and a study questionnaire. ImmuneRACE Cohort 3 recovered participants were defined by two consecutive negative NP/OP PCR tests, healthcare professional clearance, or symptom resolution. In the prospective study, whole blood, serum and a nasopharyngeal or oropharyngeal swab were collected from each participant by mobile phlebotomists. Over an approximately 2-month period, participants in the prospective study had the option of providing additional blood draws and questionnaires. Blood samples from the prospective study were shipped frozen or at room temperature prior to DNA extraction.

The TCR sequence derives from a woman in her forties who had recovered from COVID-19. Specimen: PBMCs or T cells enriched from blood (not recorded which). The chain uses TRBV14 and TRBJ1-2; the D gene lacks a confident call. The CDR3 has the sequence CASSQGVNYGYTF. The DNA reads TGTGCCAGCAGCCAAGGAGTAAACTATGGCTACACCTTC.